The entry below describes one T cell receptor (beta chain). Its antigen remains unidentified. The repertoire was sequenced with immunoSEQ multiplex PCR; TCRdb's copy has only in-frame clones and lacks some. The sample includes tens of thousands of clones, about 88% seen only once; the top ten take 0.3% to 0.45%. This sample was included in a study of STAT5B mutations in CD4+ large granular lymphocyte leukemia. Whole-study findings and limits: 8/27 top patient clones versus 2/35 control clones were TRBV06-family.

Germline values: CDR1 SNHLY, CDR2 FYNNEI. V was clipped by 6 bases and J by 5 bases; unmatched bases: 15. CDR3 length: 17 amino acids. Controls came from buffy coats of healthy blood donors. The sample comprised CD4+ T cells from blood buffy coats. V and J are TRBV2 and TRBJ1-1; 10 bases line up with TRBD1. The receptor comes from a human donor in good health. The CDR3 DNA reads TGTGCCAGCAGGTCCCGGGACAGGGGATTAAGGGGGACTGAAGCTTTCTTT. Translated, it gives CASRSRDRGLRGTEAFF.